Below, 25 T cell receptor beta chains from the same sample are listed, as sequenced in a study of T cell responses to AZD1222 COVID-19 vaccine (dated by TCRdb to the early 2020s). Libraries were built with the immunoSEQ multiplex PCR assay. TCRdb carries this immuneACCESS record with in-frame sequences only. Its versions omit some clonotypes, under half of them owing to an unresolved V gene in the studies checked, with the rest unexplained. The sample contains under 150,000 clones, just over 85% of them found a single time. The top ten clones comprise approximately 9.6% of the sample. This sample's time point label indicates: baseline before first vaccination. The material sequenced was peripheral blood, taken on day 0 of AZD1222 vaccination. These receptors were collected from an adult in good health.

This clone is labeled as medium-sized. This rearrangement joins TRBV3-1 (or the pseudogene TRBV3-2) to TRBJ2-7, with 7 bases identical to TRBD2. With 3 bases clipped from V and 1 base from J, the junction kept 6 bases outside the gene matches. The CDR3 covers 15 residues. Germline-derived CDR1 and CDR2 are LGHDT and YNNKEL (reference sequence). CDR3 DNA sequence: TGTGCCAGCAGCCAGGCTAGCGGAAAATCCTACGAGCAGTACTTC. Its protein is CASSQASGKSYEQYF.

The genes are TRBV18 and TRBJ1-1; tentative D call: TRBD1 (6 bases). V dropped 3 bases and J dropped 4 bases, with 6 bases sitting between them. Germline V gene lookup returns CDR1 KGHSH and CDR2 LQKENI. This CDR3 contains 12 residues. The CDR3 sequence is CASSPDSTEAFF. In DNA form, the CDR3 reads TGTGCCAGCTCACCGGACAGCACTGAAGCTTTCTTT.

The J gene is TRBJ1-1, the V gene TRBV19; 8 positions agree with TRBD1. V dropped 5 bases and J dropped 1; count of bases not matched to a gene: 3. Germline CDR1 and CDR2: LNHDA and SQIVND (reference sequence). The CDR3 contains 14 residues. CDR3 sequence: CASSPDRANTEAFF. In nucleotides, the CDR3 is TGTGCCAGTAGTCCGGACAGGGCGAACACTGAAGCTTTCTTT.

CDR3 in amino acids: CAWRAPGGEKLFF. The CDR3, as DNA: TGTGCCTGGAGGGCCCCGGGCGGCGAAAAACTGTTTTTT. The chain uses TRBV30 and TRBJ1-4; D gene uncertain. This CDR3 is built from 13 residues. The germline V gene encodes CDR1 GTSNPN and CDR2 SVGIG (reference sequence). V was trimmed by 3 bases and J by 8 bases, leaving 13 bases between them.

The genes are TRBV7-8 and TRBJ2-7, with D hard to call. CDR1 and CDR2 (germline): SGHVS, FQNEAQ. V was shortened by 2 bases and J by 5 bases, with 13 bases between the two germline ends. The CDR3 extends over 14 amino acids. CDR3 region: CASSLSQVTDEQYF. In nucleotides, the CDR3 is TGTGCCAGCAGCTTAAGCCAGGTTACGGACGAGCAGTACTTC.

V is TRBV4-3 and J is TRBJ2-2; D gene unclear. This CDR3 spans 15 amino acids. Trimming pared 1 base from V and 3 bases from J, leaving 9 bases between. Germline assignment: CDR1 LGHNA and CDR2 YSLEER. The CDR3 bases are TGCGCCAGCAGCCAAGCCAAAGAAGACACCGGGGAGCTGTTTTTT. Protein product: CASSQAKEDTGELFF.

CDR3 protein: CASMIGGHTGNTIYF. The CDR3 DNA follows: TGTGCCAGCATGATCGGGGGACACACTGGAAACACCATATATTTT. The chain carries TRBV28 and TRBJ1-3; D is possibly TRBD1 (6 bases). This CDR3 contains 15 residues. Germline V gene lookup returns CDR1 MDHEN and CDR2 SYDVKM. The ends were cut back, 7 bases at V and 2 bases at J, with 15 bases in the middle.

This clone was seen just once. The gene calls are TRBV10-1 and TRBJ1-2; 7 nucleotides align to TRBD1. The CDR3 sequence is 16 residues long. CDR1 is WNHNN and CDR2 is SYGVQD in the germline V gene (reference sequence). V was clipped by 3 bases and J by 9 bases; unmatched bases: 16. The CDR3 loop is CASSDHGTVDRCSYTF. CDR3 nucleotide sequence: TGCGCCAGCAGTGACCACGGGACAGTTGACCGCTGTAGCTACACCTTC.

This sequence joins TRBV11-2 and TRBJ2-6; the D gene is possibly TRBD2 (5 bases). This CDR3 is 15 amino acids long. Germline-derived CDR1 and CDR2 are SGHAT and FQNNGV. With 1 base removed from V and 2 bases from J, the gap between germline ends came to 6 bases. The CDR3 coding sequence is TGTGCCAGCAGCTTAGGAGGGACTGGGGCCAACGTCCTGACTTTC. Translated: CASSLGGTGANVLTF.

The V and J genes are TRBV15 and TRBJ2-3, with TRBD2 matching 7 bases. This CDR3 is 17 amino acids long. Germline-derived CDR1 and CDR2 are LNHNV and YYDKDF (reference sequence). The V gene end was trimmed by 0 bases and the J gene end by 0 bases; junction bases not matched to a gene: 6. The CDR3 DNA reads TGTGCCACCAGCAGAGATCCGGGACTACCTAGCACAGATACGCAGTATTTT. Translated: CATSRDPGLPSTDTQYF.

The chain is built from TRBV9 and TRBJ2-1; 11 bases fit TRBD2. Germline V gene data show CDR1 as SGDLS and CDR2 as YYNGEE. Trimming took 0 bases from V and 10 from J; bases not matched to a gene: 12. The CDR3 contains 17 residues. The CDR3 DNA follows: TGTGCCAGCAGCGTAGTTGGGTCCCTAGCGGGGGGCGGGGAGCAGTTCTTC. Protein product: CASSVVGSLAGGGEQFF.

The chain joins TRBV7-9 to TRBJ2-1; maybe TRBD1 (5 bases). The V gene lost 4 bases and the J gene lost 5 bases, with 18 bases spanning the gap. The CDR3 runs to 16 residues. In germline, CDR1 is SEHNR, CDR2 FQNEAQ (reference sequence). CDR3 in DNA: TGTGCCAGCAGCTCCCGCACAGGAGACACACACAATGAGCAGTTCTTC. Translated: CASSSRTGDTHNEQFF.

The chain carries TRBV19 and TRBJ1-5; no definite D call. The CDR3 is 15 residues long. Germline V gene sequence: CDR1 LNHDA, CDR2 SQIVND (reference sequence). The germline V and J ends were trimmed by 2 bases and 6 bases, with 14 bases remaining between them. The CDR3 DNA is TGTGCCAGTAGTATATCGTGGCAGGTTGGTCAGCCCCAGCATTTT. Translation: CASSISWQVGQPQHF.

The chain links TRBV7-9 to TRBJ2-2, with 10 nucleotides matching TRBD2. Germline V CDR1 and CDR2: SEHNR, FQNEAQ (reference sequence). This CDR3 is 15 amino acids long. The V and J ends lost 6 bases and 3 bases, in that order; junction bases with no gene match: 4. The CDR3: CASSSGLAYTGELFF. The CDR3 nucleotides are TGTGCCAGCAGTTCGGGACTAGCGTACACCGGGGAGCTGTTTTTT.

The genes are TRBV9 and TRBJ1-2; D perhaps matches TRBD1 (5 bases). Looked up from germline, CDR1 is SGDLS and CDR2 is YYNGEE. The CDR3 covers 16 residues. V dropped 4 bases and J dropped 3 bases, with 19 bases sitting between them. CDR3 sequence (DNA): TGTGCCAGCAGCCCAACGGGGTTGGGGGTTGACTATGGCTACACCTTC. It encodes CASSPTGLGVDYGYTF. Combining the CDR3 with reference TRBV9 and TRBJ1-2 gives the whole variable domain DSGVTQTPKHLITATGQRVTLRCSPRSGDLSVYWYQQSLDQGLQFLIQYYNGEERAKGNILERFSAQQFPDLHSELNLSSLELGDSALYFCASSPTGLGVDYGYTFGSGTRLTVV.

The chain employs TRBV29-1 and TRBJ1-3; D not resolved. From germline, CDR1 is SQVTM and CDR2 ANQGSEA. Trimming cost V 3 bases and J 4 bases, with 10 bases left between them. The CDR3 consists of 13 residues. For the CDR3, the DNA is TGCAGCGTTGAGGCTTTAAAAGGAAACACCATATATTTT. Translation: CSVEALKGNTIYF.

This chain connects TRBV3-1 (or the pseudogene TRBV3-2) to TRBJ1-6; 8 bases map to TRBD1. Trimming took 1 base from V and 4 from J; bases not matched to a gene: 3. The CDR3 runs 16 residues. CDR1 LGHDT and CDR2 YNNKEL come from the germline V gene (reference sequence). The CDR3 DNA is TGTGCCAGCAGCCAAGGGGACAGGACTTATAATTCACCCCTCCACTTT. Translated, it gives CASSQGDRTYNSPLHF.

V gene TRBV28 combines with J gene TRBJ1-1; D is unresolved. The V gene's germline CDR1 is MDHEN and CDR2 SYDVKM. This CDR3 contains 12 residues. Trimming pared 3 bases from V and 3 bases from J, leaving 5 bases between. The DNA for the CDR3 is TGTGCCAGCAGTTTGGAATACACTGAAGCTTTCTTT. Translating it yields CASSLEYTEAFF.

The chain carries TRBV28 and TRBJ1-2, with a possible D match to TRBD1 (5 bases). The CDR3 spans 14 residues. Germline V gives CDR1 MDHEN, CDR2 SYDVKM. The germline V and J ends were trimmed by 2 bases and 2 bases, with 9 bases remaining between them. The CDR3 sequence: CASSLLGGNYGYTF. For the CDR3, the DNA is TGTGCCAGCAGTTTACTTGGGGGGAACTATGGCTACACCTTC.

The count of this clone is one. CDR3 bases: TGTGCCATACAGGGACAGGGAGGTAGGGCAGATACGCAGTATTTT. It encodes CAIQGQGGRADTQYF. The chain couples TRBV30 to TRBJ2-3, with TRBD1 matching over 9 bases. This CDR3 spans 15 amino acids. The ends lost 8 bases at V and 4 bases at J; junction bases unmatched: 13. Per the germline V gene, CDR1 is GTSNPN and CDR2 is SVGIG (reference sequence). The full variable domain, with the rest looked up from reference TRBV30 and TRBJ2-3, is SQTIHQWPATLVQPVGSPLSLECTVEGTSNPNLYWYRQAAGRGLQLLFYSVGIGQISSEVPQNLSASRPQDRQFILSSKKLLLSDSGFYLCAIQGQGGRADTQYFGPGTRLTVL.

The chain is built from TRBV19 and TRBJ1-1; the D gene is possibly TRBD1 (6 bases). Germline CDR1 is LNHDA and CDR2 is SQIVND (reference sequence). V dropped 10 bases and J dropped 5 bases, with 17 bases sitting between them. The CDR3 has 13 residues. In nucleotides, the CDR3 is TGTGCCACCAAAGGGGGGGGCTGGACTGAAGCTTTCTTT. Translation gives CATKGGGWTEAFF.

The chain couples TRBV4-3 to TRBJ2-7, with TRBD1 as a possible D gene (5 bases). The V and J ends lost 1 base and 4 bases respectively, with 11 bases between them. The CDR3 has 14 residues. Per germline, CDR1 LGHNA and CDR2 YSLEER. CDR3 amino acids: CASSQVAGIYEQYF. The CDR3 DNA reads TGCGCCAGCAGCCAAGTAGCAGGGATTTACGAGCAGTACTTC.

The gene calls are TRBV6-2 or TRBV6-3 and TRBJ1-6; D not resolved. Germline V gene data show CDR1 as MNHEY and CDR2 as SVGEGT. This CDR3 spans 15 amino acids. V gave up 0 bases and J gave up 5 bases, with 8 bases separating them. The CDR3, as DNA: TGTGCCAGCAGTTACTCGAATCAGGATAATTCACCCCTCCACTTT. This encodes CASSYSNQDNSPLHF.

This chain links TRBV18 with TRBJ2-2; 10 nucleotides line up with TRBD1. V dropped 3 bases and J dropped 3; count of bases not matched to a gene: 4. This CDR3 contains 16 residues. The germline V gene encodes CDR1 KGHSH and CDR2 LQKENI. In DNA form, the CDR3 reads TGTGCCAGCTCACCGAAGACAGGGGGCTACACCGGGGAGCTGTTTTTT. As protein: CASSPKTGGYTGELFF.

The chain is built from TRBV18 and TRBJ1-2; tentative D call: TRBD1 (5 bases). The CDR3 consists of 13 residues. Germline V gene sequence: CDR1 KGHSH, CDR2 LQKENI. Trimming pared 1 base from V and 8 bases from J, leaving 11 bases between. This chain's CDR3 is CASSPQGITGYTF. The CDR3 bases are TGTGCCAGCTCACCACAGGGGATAACGGGCTACACCTTC. Together with reference TRBV18 and TRBJ1-2, the CDR3 gives the full variable domain: NAGVMQNPRHLVRRRGQEARLRCSPMKGHSHVYWYRQLPEEGLKFMVYLQKENIIDESGMPKERFSAEFPKEGPSILRIQQVVRGDSAAYFCASSPQGITGYTFGSGTRLTVV.